A selection of T cell receptor beta chains follows, all from one sample in a study of memory CD4+ T cells and cytomegalovirus serostatus. TCRdb's copy holds only in-frame clones and misses some; the assay was immunoSEQ multiplex PCR. The data show around 53,000 clones, around 80% seen once. The material sequenced was memory CD4+ T cells from blood. These receptors came from an adult in good health and CMV-seronegative. Both conserved end residues are part of each CDR3. The D gene is left open where the match is weak. Clone size is not always given. Where it is, it says once, few, many or a class for expanded clones.

D gene	clone size	V gene	J gene	CDR3 DNA	CDR3 protein
NA	NA	TRBV7-2	TRBJ1-5	TGTGCCAGCAGCTACGTAGGGAATCAGCCCCAGCATTTT	CASSYVGNQPQHF
NA	few	TRBV21-1	TRBJ2-3	TGTGCCAGCAGCAAAGCATGCGGACTACCAACAGATACGCAGTATTTT	CASSKACGLPTDTQYF
TRBD2	NA	TRBV18	TRBJ2-3	TGTGCCAGCTCACCAGGGTCCAGGGCGGGGGAGCAGTATTTT	CASSPGSRAGEQYF
NA	NA	TRBV2	TRBJ1-6	TGTGCCAGCAGTGACGGCTCAGCACCCCTCCACTTT	CASSDGSAPLHF
NA	NA	TRBV18	TRBJ1-4	TGTGCCAGCTCACCAGACAGAAATGAAAAACTGTTTTTT	CASSPDRNEKLFF
NA	NA	TRBV11-1	TRBJ1-1	TGTGCCAGCAGCTTAGGGGTGAAGAACACTGAAGCTTTCTTT	CASSLGVKNTEAFF
TRBD2	NA	TRBV5-1	TRBJ2-5	TGCGCCAGCAGCTTCGGGACTAGCGGACAATGGGCCCAGTACTTC	CASSFGTSGQWAQYF
TRBD1	NA	TRBV4-1	TRBJ2-3	TGCGCCAGCAGCCAAGACCTAGACAGGGGGCTTATGGCAGATACGCAGTATTTT	CASSQDLDRGLMADTQYF
TRBD1	NA	TRBV19	TRBJ2-5	TGTGCCAGTAGGGGGACAGGGAAAGAGACCCAGTACTTC	CASRGTGKETQYF
TRBD1	few	TRBV7-8	TRBJ1-3	TGTGCCAGCAGCAGGGACAGCGCCACTGGAAACACCATATATTTT	CASSRDSATGNTIYF
NA	few	TRBV4-2	TRBJ1-1	TGTGCCAGCAGCCAAGAAGGTCTCGAGGTAGGAGCTTTCTTT	CASSQEGLEVGAFF
TRBD1	NA	TRBV5-1	TRBJ2-5	TGCGCCAGCAGCCGTGGAACAGGGGTTGGGGAGACCCAGTACTTC	CASSRGTGVGETQYF
TRBD1	NA	TRBV6-1	TRBJ1-5	TGTGCCAGCAGGGAGGGACAGGAAAGCAATCAGCCCCAGCATTTT	CASREGQESNQPQHF
NA	many	TRBV11-2	TRBJ1-1	TGTGCCAGCAGCCCGCTCAGGGGAGCGAACACTGAAGCTTTCTTT	CASSPLRGANTEAFF
NA	once	TRBV9	TRBJ2-1	TGTGCCAGCAGCTCCTCCCCGGGCAATGAGCAGTTCTTC	CASSSSPGNEQFF